This entry describes one T cell receptor (beta chain). This entry comes from a study of blood T cell repertoires in COVID-19. Whole-study context: Donors in the United States, Italy and Spain gave samples during acute or convalescent COVID-19.

Original processing methods: By means of reference gene primer amplification, nucleated cell counts were estimated. TCRdb keeps only in-frame clones here, not all; method: immunoSEQ multiplex PCR. The V and J calls and clone size come from that table; D and trimming were worked out from the DNA. This table has 300,000 to 400,000 clones, 90% to 95% appearing once. V lost 3 bases to trimming and J lost 2 bases, with 17 bases between them. The CDR3 runs to 17 residues. The germline gives CDR1 LNHDA, CDR2 SQIVND (reference sequence). The sequencing input was PBMCs or T cells enriched from blood (not recorded which). This rearrangement joins TRBV19 to TRBJ1-3, with D unclear. This receptor was taken from a woman in her 30s who had been exposed to COVID-19. The CDR3 DNA is TGTGCCAGTAGTATCCTTCGGCATTCCGGGGCTGGAAACACCATATATTTT. Protein: CASSILRHSGAGNTIYF.